This TCR beta chain was documented in a study of T cells in narcolepsy. At the level of the study: Patients with NT1 or NT2 and healthy control donors were enrolled. Overall study results and limits: Autoreactive HCRT-specific and TRIB2-specific clonotypes were marked in same-patient CSF-versus-blood CD4+ comparisons. Healthy controls reportedly lacked the autoreactive clonotypes serially found in patients' blood.

Of note for this clone: Antigen specificity is unknown.

Repertoires were generated with immunoSEQ multiplex PCR, while TCRdb's copy carries only in-frame clones and drops some. The sample consists of almost 25,000 clones, less than 65% of them appearing once. The V gene lost 6 bases and the J gene lost 9 bases, with 9 bases spanning the gap. Germline V gives CDR1 SQVTM, CDR2 ANQGSEA. The CDR3 has 10 residues. Sample: memory (CD45RA-) CD4+ T cells from blood. The chain uses TRBV29-1 and TRBJ2-1; D might be TRBD2 (5 bases). This receptor was obtained from a human donor in good health. The CDR3 DNA reads as TGCAGCGTCCGGGATCTTGAGCAGTTCTTC. Residues: CSVRDLEQFF.